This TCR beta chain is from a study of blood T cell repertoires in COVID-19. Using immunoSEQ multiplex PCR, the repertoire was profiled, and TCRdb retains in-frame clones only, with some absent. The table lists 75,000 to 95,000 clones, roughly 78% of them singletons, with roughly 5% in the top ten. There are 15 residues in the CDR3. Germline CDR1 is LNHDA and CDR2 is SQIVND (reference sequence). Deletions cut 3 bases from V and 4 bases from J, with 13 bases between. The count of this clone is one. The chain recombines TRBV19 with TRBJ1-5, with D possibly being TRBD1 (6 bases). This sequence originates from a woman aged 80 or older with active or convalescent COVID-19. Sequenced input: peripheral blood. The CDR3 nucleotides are TGTGCCAGTAGTATTCGGCAGGGGCTTAATCAGCCCCAGCATTTT. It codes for CASSIRQGLNQPQHF. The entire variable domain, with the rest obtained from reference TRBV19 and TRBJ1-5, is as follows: DGGITQSPKYLFRKEGQNVTLSCEQNLNHDAMYWYRQDPGQGLRLIYYSQIVNDFQKGDIAEGYSVSREKKESFPLTVTSAQKNPTAFYLCASSIRQGLNQPQHFGDGTRLSIL.